Detailed here is one T cell receptor (beta chain). What it recognizes is unknown. This sample was included in a study of vaccination and CD4 T cells after COVID-19. Treatment: roughly 11-day PBMC culture with coronavirus spike peptide pools or control peptides (ViraFEST assay). The Oncomine TCR Beta short-read assay sequenced DNA from cultured CD4+ T cells. TCRdb used MiXCR to reprocess the PCR reads, holding one entry per CDR3 protein. The table shows more than 12,000 distinct CDR3 sequences, with approximately 60% occurring only once. The CDR3 consists of 16 residues. J lost 6 bases, V lost 6 bases, and 12 bases had no gene match. Per the germline V gene, CDR1 is MNHNS and CDR2 is SASEGT.

The receptor was derived from a human donor who had recovered from COVID-19. The sample consisted of CD4+ T cells from blood, cultured in vitro. V gene TRBV6-1 combines with J gene TRBJ2-3, with 10 bases matching TRBD1. The CDR3 loop reads CASRVSGGQGTDTQYF. In nucleotides, the CDR3 is TGTGCCAGCAGGGTCTCGGGGGGACAGGGGACGGATACGCAGTATTTT.